This TCR beta chain stems from a study of Ad26.COV2.S vaccination and SARS-CoV-2 variants. Between the trimmed V and J ends, which lost 1 base and 5 bases, there was a span of 15 bases. Germline V gene data show CDR1 as SEHNR and CDR2 as FQNEAQ (reference sequence). The CDR3 length is 16 residues. Regarding treatment: some 19 received Ad26.COV2.S at low or high dose, single or two shots; about 5 received placebo; per-sample allocation not given. The samples were gathered on day 63 after the first injection of vaccine or placebo. The table lists this clone with a few counts. Profiled with immunoSEQ multiplex PCR; TCRdb holds only in-frame clones, not every one. The profile shows about 410,000 clones, around nine tenths of them singletons.

The chain employs TRBV7-9 and TRBJ1-5; weak D call: TRBD1 (5 bases). The TCR originated in a person aged 18-65 years who received the Ad26.COV2.S COVID-19 vaccine or a placebo. The material sequenced was peripheral blood, taken in a trial of Ad26.COV2.S vaccine versus placebo. DNA of the CDR3: TGTGCCAGCAGCTTAGGAGGGACGGACGGGCATCAGCCCCAGCATTTT. This sequence encodes CASSLGGTDGHQPQHF.